This TCR beta chain was recorded in a study of identifying expanded T cells in peripheral blood. Study-wide results and limits: Two-week clone count variance significantly increased as total template count grew.

The repertoire was sequenced with immunoSEQ multiplex PCR; TCRdb's copy has only in-frame clones and lacks some. The top ten clones hold 7.5% to 10% of a sample with more than 85,000 clones, around 90% of them seen once. The table lists this clone with many counts. Its matching antigen is unknown. No infections or other immune events were documented during collection. V trimming: 4 bases; J trimming: 1 base; junction bases outside the gene matches: 3. The V gene's germline CDR1 is MNHEY and CDR2 SMNVEV (reference sequence). The CDR3 contains 15 residues. Sequencing was done on a sample of blood. The V call is TRBV27, the J call TRBJ2-2; 7 nucleotides line up with TRBD1. The TCR was taken from a person aged 18-69 years in good health. CDR3 protein: CASSWTGVNTGELFF. The CDR3 coding sequence is TGTGCCAGCAGTTGGACAGGAGTGAACACCGGGGAGCTGTTTTTT.